The 4 T cell receptor beta chains reported below all come from one sample, sequenced in a study of identifying expanded T cells in peripheral blood. Sequencing used immunoSEQ multiplex PCR; TCRdb keeps in-frame clones, though not all of them. The sample yields about 78,000 clones, roughly 81% seen once. Input material: blood. The receptors originated from a person aged 18-70 years in good health.

The sample holds a few counts of this clone. Sequence at one end of the junction differs from germline and may be a read error. This sequence joins TRBV6-4 and TRBJ2-7; 7 bases line up with TRBD2. Germline V CDR1 and CDR2: MRHNA, SNTAGT. The CDR3 length is 12 residues. For the CDR3, the DNA is TGTGCCAGCAATGACATAGCGGGCGAGCAGTACTTC. This sequence encodes CASNDIAGEQYF.

V is TRBV19 and J is TRBJ1-4, with TRBD1 matching over 8 bases. Germline V gene lookup returns CDR1 LNHDA and CDR2 SQIVND (reference sequence). There are 17 residues in the CDR3. V shed 6 bases and J 3 bases; nucleotides not matched to a gene: 12. The CDR3 is CASSQPQGAVSNEKLFF. In nucleotides, the CDR3 is TGTGCCAGTAGCCAGCCTCAGGGGGCGGTATCTAATGAAAAACTGTTTTTT.

The chain joins TRBV2 to TRBJ2-1; 7 bases are a match to TRBD1. The CDR3 runs 13 residues. The V gene's germline CDR1 is SNHLY and CDR2 FYNNEI. V trimming: 6 bases; J trimming: 6 bases; junction bases outside the gene matches: 5. The CDR3 DNA sequence: TGTGCCAGCAGGGGTCGACAGGGCAATGAGCAGTTCTTC. Amino acids: CASRGRQGNEQFF.

The CDR3 region is CASSVRWAGHPNQPQHF. CDR3 in DNA: TGTGCCAGCAGCGTGAGATGGGCGGGACATCCCAATCAGCCCCAGCATTTT. The genes are TRBV9 and TRBJ1-5; D is perhaps TRBD1 (6 bases). Trimming stripped 2 bases from V and 3 bases from J, with 18 bases between. Germline CDR1 and CDR2: SGDLS and YYNGEE. The CDR3 has 17 amino acids. Supplemented by reference TRBV9 and TRBJ1-5, the full variable domain reads DSGVTQTPKHLITATGQRVTLRCSPRSGDLSVYWYQQSLDQGLQFLIQYYNGEERAKGNILERFSAQQFPDLHSELNLSSLELGDSALYFCASSVRWAGHPNQPQHFGDGTRLSIL.